This entry concerns a single TCR beta chain. The record originates from a study of blood T cell repertoires in COVID-19. The V segment lost 0 bases and the J segment 0 bases; nucleotides outside the gene matches: 7. Looked up from germline, CDR1 is MRHNA and CDR2 is SNTAGT. This CDR3 spans 19 amino acids. Per the study methods: Estimates of nucleated cell counts were drawn from the amplification of reference gene primers. The protocol was immunoSEQ multiplex PCR, while the TCRdb copy is restricted to in-frame clones and leaves out a portion. The V and J calls and clone size are taken from that table; D and trimming were inferred from the DNA. The sample carries about 300,000 clones, approximately 84% recorded once. Cohorts were assigned according to the clinical history that participants reported. Two consecutive negative NP/OP PCR tests, clearance, or resolved symptoms defined Cohort 3 recovery.

The receptor comes from a woman younger than 35 who had recovered from COVID-19. This chain joins TRBV6-4 and TRBJ1-4; 10 bases fit TRBD1. Sequencing was performed on PBMCs or T cells enriched from blood (not recorded which). Here the CDR3 DNA reads TGTGCCAGCAGTGACTCGAAAGCCGGGACAGGGGCAACTAATGAAAAACTGTTTTTT. Amino acid sequence: CASSDSKAGTGATNEKLFF.